The clone carrying this T cell receptor (beta chain) has only a few counts. Its antigen is still unknown. Researchers made TCR cDNA using 5'RACE template switching, and this step added a universal primer site and UMIs. From the 5' RACE reads, TCRdb called clonotypes with MiXCR, one entry per CDR3 protein. The repertoire holds more than 95,000 distinct CDR3 sequences, with under 9% as singletons. These data originate in a study of T cells after yellow fever vaccination. Study-wide results and caveats: Reappearance after the booster was seen for most primary-vaccination clones, at 96% CD4 and around 90% CD8. Peaking faster, on day 5 versus 15, the secondary response was nonetheless weaker.

The CDR3 runs 16 residues. Germline CDR1 is SNHLY and CDR2 is FYNNEI. Trimming left V 6 bases short and J 5 bases short, with 19 bases between. The sample consisted of CD8+ T cells sorted from PBMCs, taken on the day of the yellow fever booster vaccination. V is TRBV2 and J is TRBJ2-2, with D possibly matching TRBD1 (6 bases). The TCR sequence derives from a young man who received the YFV17D yellow fever vaccine. In nucleotides, the CDR3 is TGTGCCAGCAGCCTAAAGGCTCAGGGGTTGACCGGGGAGCTGTTTTTT. Its protein product is CASSLKAQGLTGELFF.